The next 26 T cell receptor beta chains were all read from a single sample in a study of T cells in localized non-small cell lung cancer. Generated by immunoSEQ multiplex PCR, the TCRdb table keeps only in-frame clones and is missing some. This table has 1,200 to 1,500 clones, under 25% appearing once. The sample in question was lung tumor tissue, obtained before any cancer treatment. These receptors all come from a male donor older than 55 with stage III squamous cell lung carcinoma.

The rearrangement joins TRBV19 to TRBJ1-2; no clear D. CDR1 and CDR2 from the germline V gene are LNHDA and SQIVND (reference sequence). V lost 5 bases to trimming and J lost 2 bases, with 6 bases between them. This CDR3 comprises 12 residues. The CDR3 nucleotides are TGTGCCAGTAGTCCGACAAACTATGGCTACACCTTC. Its translation: CASSPTNYGYTF.

The DNA of the CDR3 is TGTGCCAGCAGTTACTCGAGGGGGGACACTGAAGCTTTCTTT. It encodes CASSYSRGDTEAFF. This chain uses TRBV6-8 with TRBJ1-1, with D possibly being TRBD1 (6 bases). The CDR3 sequence is 14 residues long. V was shortened by 0 bases and J by 3 bases, with 8 bases between the two germline ends. From germline, CDR1 is MNHGY and CDR2 SAAAGT.

V gene TRBV19 combines with J gene TRBJ2-7; D remains ambiguous. The CDR3 contains 15 residues. V gave up 10 bases and J gave up 2 bases, with 21 bases separating them. Germline V gives CDR1 LNHDA, CDR2 SQIVND (reference sequence). The CDR3 sequence: CATLPSTGLPYEQYF. Written as DNA, the CDR3 is TGTGCCACACTCCCTTCCACCGGATTACCCTACGAGCAGTACTTC. The full variable domain, completed using reference TRBV19 and TRBJ2-7, is DGGITQSPKYLFRKEGQNVTLSCEQNLNHDAMYWYRQDPGQGLRLIYYSQIVNDFQKGDIAEGYSVSREKKESFPLTVTSAQKNPTAFYLCATLPSTGLPYEQYFGPGTRLTVT.

The genes are TRBV12-5 and TRBJ2-1; TRBD2 matches at 15 bases. Germline CDR1 LGHNT, CDR2 FRNRAP. The length of the CDR3 is 15 residues. The V and J ends lost 7 bases and 8 bases, in that order; junction bases with no gene match: 6. The CDR3 nucleotides read TGTGCTAGTGCCTGGACTAGCGGGGGGGCCCATGAGCAGTTCTTC. As protein: CASAWTSGGAHEQFF.

The genes are TRBV19 and TRBJ1-5, with D possibly being TRBD1 (5 bases). The CDR3 has 13 residues. V lost 6 bases, J lost 5 bases, and 11 bases lay in between. Germline-derived CDR1 and CDR2 are LNHDA and SQIVND (reference sequence). This chain's CDR3 is CASRGQGYQPQHF. The CDR3 DNA reads TGTGCCAGTAGGGGCCAGGGATATCAGCCCCAGCATTTT.

The chain joins TRBV14 to TRBJ1-2; the D gene is possibly TRBD1 (5 bases). Trimming stripped 4 bases from V and 5 bases from J, with 17 bases between. The V gene's germline CDR1 is SGHDN and CDR2 FVKESK. The CDR3 totals 15 residues. CDR3 nucleotide sequence: TGTGCCAGCAGCCCCACGCTCATTGGGGGATATGGCTACACCTTC. Protein product: CASSPTLIGGYGYTF.

This chain links TRBV6-4 with TRBJ2-3, with D unresolved. The CDR3 contains 11 residues. Per the germline V gene, CDR1 is MRHNA and CDR2 is SNTAGT. Between the trimmed V and J ends, which lost 10 bases and 5 bases, there was a span of 10 bases. DNA of the CDR3: TGTGCCACCACTGAGGTAGATACGCAGTATTTT. This sequence encodes CATTEVDTQYF.

This clone is medium-sized in the sample. This chain links TRBV11-3 with TRBJ1-4; TRBD1 matches 7 bases. The CDR3 has 16 amino acids. Per the germline V gene, CDR1 is SGHNT and CDR2 is YENEEA. V trimming: 5 bases; J trimming: 5 bases; junction bases outside the gene matches: 11. CDR3 DNA sequence: TGTGCCAGCAGCCGTCGGCTCGGGACAGCAAATGAAAAACTGTTTTTT. Translating it yields CASSRRLGTANEKLFF.

V gene TRBV1 combines with J gene TRBJ2-7; the listed D gene, TRBD2, was not tested against the DNA. TRBV1 is shown as a pseudogene. The CDR3 runs 15 residues. In DNA form, the CDR3 reads TGCGCCAGCAGCCAAGGCGGGACTAGCGAAGGCGAGCAGTACTTC. The encoded protein is CASSQGGTSEGEQYF.

The genes are TRBV25-1 and TRBJ2-3, with TRBD2 identical over 7 bases. The CDR3 consists of 16 residues. Germline CDR1 reads MGHDK; CDR2 reads SYGVNS. The trim removed 2 bases at V and 6 bases at J, leaving 11 bases unmatched. CDR3 sequence (DNA): TGTGCCAGCAGTGAACCCTTCGGGACTAACCCTGATACGCAGTATTTT. Its protein is CASSEPFGTNPDTQYF.

This clone came up a few times. The CDR3 sequence: CASSVTAAGNTIYF. CDR3 DNA sequence: TGTGCCAGCAGTGTGACTGCAGCTGGAAACACCATATATTTT. The rearrangement links TRBV9 to TRBJ1-3; the D is unclear. Germline assignment: CDR1 SGDLS and CDR2 YYNGEE. V dropped 5 bases and J dropped 2 bases, with 11 bases sitting between them. The CDR3 loop spans 14 amino acids.

V usage is TRBV11-3 and J usage is TRBJ1-2; 7 bases are a match to TRBD1. The germline V gene has CDR1 SGHNT and CDR2 YENEEA. V gave up 1 base and J gave up 4 bases; unmatched junction bases: 3. This CDR3 spans 14 amino acids. The CDR3 protein is CASSLGGQLYGYTF. The CDR3 bases are TGTGCCAGCAGCTTAGGGGGACAGCTCTATGGCTACACCTTC.

As DNA, the CDR3 is TGTGCCACCAGCAACCCACTACACCGGGGCCGCGGTCAGCCCCAGCATTTT. Translating it yields CATSNPLHRGRGQPQHF. The chain recombines TRBV15 with TRBJ1-5, with D tentatively TRBD1 (5 bases). The CDR3 is 17 amino acids. Germline V gives CDR1 LNHNV, CDR2 YYDKDF (reference sequence). V was pared by 4 bases and J by 6 bases, with 22 bases between.

V usage is TRBV19 and J usage is TRBJ1-2, with a weak D call TRBD1 (5 bases). V lost 7 bases to trimming and J lost 1 base, with 16 bases between them. The length of the CDR3 is 15 residues. Germline CDR1 LNHDA, CDR2 SQIVND (reference sequence). The CDR3 protein is CASIPDAGGNYGYTF. The CDR3 nucleotides read TGTGCCAGTATTCCGGACGCTGGGGGTAACTATGGCTACACCTTC.

This chain joins TRBV30 and TRBJ1-1; unclear D gene. This CDR3 spans 14 amino acids. Germline V gene lookup returns CDR1 GTSNPN and CDR2 SVGIG (reference sequence). V was pared by 2 bases and J by 4 bases, with 14 bases between. CDR3 nucleotides: TGTGCCTGGAGTAAGCTAACCCCCAGCACTGAAGCTTTCTTT. As protein: CAWSKLTPSTEAFF.

The CDR3 region has the DNA TGTGCCAGCAGCACCCGGGGGTACACTGAAGCTTTCTTT. Translating it yields CASSTRGYTEAFF. The gene calls are TRBV9 and TRBJ1-1; TRBD1 is a possible D gene (5 bases). CDR1 is SGDLS, CDR2 YYNGEE, per germline. CDR3 length: 13 amino acids. The germline V and J ends were trimmed by 4 bases and 3 bases, with 10 bases remaining between them.

This clone was picked up a small number of times. The chain combines TRBV15 with TRBJ1-6; 10 nucleotides agree with TRBD1. Germline V CDR1 and CDR2: LNHNV, YYDKDF (reference sequence). Germline trimming cut 1 base from V and 7 bases from J; bases unmatched to any gene: 4. The CDR3 extends over 16 amino acids. The CDR3 loop reads CATSRVAGQGNSPLHF. In DNA form, the CDR3 reads TGTGCCACCAGCAGAGTGGCGGGACAGGGGAATTCACCCCTCCACTTT.

The chain carries TRBV19 and TRBJ2-7; 10 nucleotides agree with TRBD2. Germline V lookup: CDR1 LNHDA, CDR2 SQIVND (reference sequence). This CDR3 is built from 15 residues. V was pared by 7 bases and J by 5 bases, with 11 bases of the junction left unmatched. CDR3 in amino acids: CASTRGTSGNNEQYF. In nucleotides, the CDR3 is TGTGCCAGTACCCGGGGAACTAGCGGGAACAACGAGCAGTACTTC.

The chain is built from TRBV4-1 and TRBJ2-7; TRBD2 agrees at 10 bases. Germline V CDR1 and CDR2: MGHRA, YSYEKL. J gave up 3 bases and V 0 bases, and 20 bases lay outside the gene matches. The CDR3 has 21 amino acids. CDR3 region: CASSQELGEPGKRGGLYEQYF. In nucleotides, the CDR3 is TGCGCCAGCAGCCAAGAGTTAGGGGAACCAGGGAAGCGGGGGGGCCTCTACGAGCAGTACTTC.

CDR3 loop: CASSTGTYGYTF. The CDR3 bases are TGTGCCAGCTCCACAGGGACCTATGGCTACACCTTC. The V call is TRBV19, the J call TRBJ1-2; weak D call: TRBD1 (6 bases). The CDR3 runs 12 residues. V was cut by 9 bases and J by 4 bases, with 12 bases left in between. Germline assignment: CDR1 LNHDA and CDR2 SQIVND (reference sequence).

The rearrangement links TRBV30 to TRBJ1-3; the D is unclear. There are 13 residues in the CDR3. Deletions cut 2 bases from V and 0 bases from J, with 5 bases between. CDR1 GTSNPN and CDR2 SVGIG come from the germline V gene (reference sequence). DNA of the CDR3: TGTGCCTGGAGTACCTACTCTGGAAACACCATATATTTT. Its protein is CAWSTYSGNTIYF.

This rearrangement joins TRBV11-3 to TRBJ1-2, with TRBD1 as a possible D gene (6 bases). This CDR3 is built from 15 residues. Germline CDR1 and CDR2: SGHNT and YENEEA. Trimming shortened V by 7 bases and J by 5 bases, and 20 bases separated the two germline ends. The DNA of the CDR3 is TGTGCCAGCACCCCATTAGGGGGGATCGAATATGGCTACACCTTC. This gives the protein CASTPLGGIEYGYTF.

This clone is judged medium-sized. This chain uses TRBV2 with TRBJ1-5, with 7 bases fitting TRBD1. Germline lookup yields CDR1 SNHLY and CDR2 FYNNEI. The J segment lost 1 base and the V segment lost 5 bases, leaving 8 bases of the junction unmatched. The CDR3 has 16 residues. CDR3 loop: CASSSRDSLSNQPQHF. As DNA, the CDR3 is TGTGCCAGCAGTTCCCGGGACAGCCTAAGCAATCAGCCCCAGCATTTT.

This rearrangement joins TRBV5-1 to TRBJ2-2; 8 bases map to TRBD1. Germline V gives CDR1 SGHRS, CDR2 YFSETQ. Trimming took 2 bases from V and 4 from J; bases not matched to a gene: 10. The CDR3 is 17 amino acids. The CDR3: CASSFSFRGLGTGELFF. The CDR3, as DNA: TGCGCCAGCAGCTTTTCGTTCAGGGGGCTTGGCACCGGGGAGCTGTTTTTT.

This clone showed up just a few times. The chain uses TRBV11-3 and TRBJ1-4, with a tentative D call TRBD1 (6 bases). The CDR3 totals 16 residues. The V gene's germline CDR1 is SGHNT and CDR2 YENEEA. The V end lost 4 bases, the J end lost 2 bases, and 14 bases lay between the germline ends. CDR3 loop: CASSYAIRGTNEKLFF. In DNA, the CDR3 is TGTGCCAGCAGCTACGCGATCAGGGGCACTAATGAAAAACTGTTTTTT.

This rearrangement joins TRBV30 to TRBJ2-4; no reliable D call. This CDR3 contains 11 residues. CDR1 is GTSNPN, CDR2 SVGIG, per germline (reference sequence). The germline V and J ends were trimmed by 7 bases and 4 bases, with 8 bases remaining between them. CDR3 in DNA: TGTGCCTTAGCCCTTAAAAACATTCAGTACTTC. It translates to CALALKNIQYF.